The sample holds many counts of the clone carrying this T cell receptor (beta chain). Antigen specificity is unknown. The data were taken from a study of T cells in Graves' hyperthyroidism and ophthalmopathy. General study findings and limits: Ophthalmopathy was predicted by the model a median of approximately 6 months ahead of onset. From stable hyperthyroidism, ophthalmopathy was separated by a 13 V-J model.

Stable disease denoted Graves' hyperthyroidism without ophthalmopathy progression within 18 months. Used for diagnoses were clinical symptoms, serum thyroxine and TRAb, thyroid ultrasound and orbital computed tomography. Trimming cost V 3 bases and J 0 bases, with 9 bases left between them. CDR1 and CDR2 (germline): MNHNS, SASEGT. CDR3 length equals 15 residues. Authors of the study amplified TCR beta CDR3 regions from RNA transcripts. The HTBI primer set drove a first-round RT-PCR of the TCR CDR3. TCRdb reprocessed the multiplex PCR reads via MiXCR and lists one record per CDR3 protein. Of about 620,000 distinct CDR3 sequences listed, about a sixth are singletons.

The receptor was derived from a woman aged 25-40 years with Graves' hyperthyroidism. The chain joins TRBV6-1 to TRBJ2-1, with D possibly matching TRBD2 (5 bases). The sample was blood. CDR3: CASSDMSGSYNEQFF. DNA for the CDR3: TGTGCCAGCAGTGATATGAGCGGCTCCTACAATGAGCAGTTCTTC.